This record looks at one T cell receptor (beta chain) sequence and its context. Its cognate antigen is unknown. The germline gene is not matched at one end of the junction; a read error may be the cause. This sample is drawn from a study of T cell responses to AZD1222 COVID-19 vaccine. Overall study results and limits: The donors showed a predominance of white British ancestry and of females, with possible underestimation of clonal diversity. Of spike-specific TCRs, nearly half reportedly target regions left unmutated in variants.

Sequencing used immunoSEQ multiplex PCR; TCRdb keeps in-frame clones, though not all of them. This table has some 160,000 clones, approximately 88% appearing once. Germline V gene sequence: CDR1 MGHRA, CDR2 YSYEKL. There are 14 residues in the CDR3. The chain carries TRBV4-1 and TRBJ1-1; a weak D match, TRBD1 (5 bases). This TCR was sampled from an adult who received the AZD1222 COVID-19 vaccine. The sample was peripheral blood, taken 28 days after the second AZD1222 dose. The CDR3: CASRQGEVNTEAFF. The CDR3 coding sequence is TGCGCCAGCAGGCAAGGGGAGGTGAACACTGAAGCTTTCTTT.